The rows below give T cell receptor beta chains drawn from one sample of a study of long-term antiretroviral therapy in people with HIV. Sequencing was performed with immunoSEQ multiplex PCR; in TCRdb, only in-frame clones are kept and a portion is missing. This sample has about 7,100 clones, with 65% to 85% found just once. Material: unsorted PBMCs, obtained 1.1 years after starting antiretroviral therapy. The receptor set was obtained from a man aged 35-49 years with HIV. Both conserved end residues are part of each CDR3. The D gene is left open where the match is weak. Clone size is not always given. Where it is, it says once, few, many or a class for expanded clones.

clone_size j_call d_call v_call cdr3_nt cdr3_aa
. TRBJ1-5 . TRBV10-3 TGTGCCATCAGTGAGGGGGGCGAAGGTAATCAGCCCCAGCATTTT CAISEGGEGNQPQHF
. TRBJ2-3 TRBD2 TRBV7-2 TGTGCCAGCAGCTTTAGCGGGGGGTTCACAGATACGCAGTATTTT CASSFSGGFTDTQYF
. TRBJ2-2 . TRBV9 TGTGCCAGCGCCGGGACACGGCTAAACACCGGGGAGCTGTTTTTT CASAGTRLNTGELFF
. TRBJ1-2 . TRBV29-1 TGCAGCGTTGAAGCCCCGGCCATTGGCTATGGCTACACCTTC CSVEAPAIGYGYTF
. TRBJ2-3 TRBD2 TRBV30 TGTGCCTGGAGCGCCAGTCGGGGGGGCACAGATACGCAGTATTTT CAWSASRGGTDTQYF
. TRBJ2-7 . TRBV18 TGTGCCAGCTCACCACCGCACAGCGCCTACGAGCAGTACTTC CASSPPHSAYEQYF
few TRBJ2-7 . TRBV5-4 TGTGCCAGCAGCTTTACGGGCTCCTACGAGCAGTACTTC CASSFTGSYEQYF
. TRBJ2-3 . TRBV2 TGTGCCAGCAGGCCCGGGGGATCGGAGACAGATACGCAGTATTTT CASRPGGSETDTQYF
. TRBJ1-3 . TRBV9 TGTGCCAGCAGCCCAGGAGCGTCCTACGGAAACACCATATATTTT CASSPGASYGNTIYF
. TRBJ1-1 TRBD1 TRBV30 TGTGCCTGGAGGACAGGGTCGAACACTGAAGCTTTCTTT CAWRTGSNTEAFF
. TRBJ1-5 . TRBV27 TGTGCCAGCAGTCCGCTCGGGAATCAGCCCCAGCATTTT CASSPLGNQPQHF
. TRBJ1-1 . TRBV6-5 TGTGCCAGCAGTAAGGGTTCGGGGGCGGGCACTGAAGCTTTCTTT CASSKGSGAGTEAFF
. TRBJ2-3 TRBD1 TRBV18 TGTGCCAGCTCACGGAGACAGGGCGGCACAGATACGCAGTATTTT CASSRRQGGTDTQYF
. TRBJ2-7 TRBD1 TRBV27 TGTGCCAGCAGGACAGGGGCGGGGGAGCAGTACTTC CASRTGAGEQYF
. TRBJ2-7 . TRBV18 TGTGCCAGCTCACCACGTACAGGTTCCTTCTACGAGCAGTACTTC CASSPRTGSFYEQYF
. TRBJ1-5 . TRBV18 TGTGCCAGCTCCCCCGACAGGACCCAGCCCCAGCATTTT CASSPDRTQPQHF
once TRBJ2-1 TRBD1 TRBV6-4 TGTGCCAGCAGTGACTATGGGACAGGGGTCAATGAGCAGTTCTTC CASSDYGTGVNEQFF
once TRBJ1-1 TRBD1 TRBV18 TGTGCCAGCTCACCCCAGGACAGGGGGAAGAACACTGAAGCTTTCTTT CASSPQDRGKNTEAFF
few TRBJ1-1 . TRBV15 TGTGCCACCAGCAGGCGGGCGACCACTGAAGCTTTCTTT CATSRRATTEAFF
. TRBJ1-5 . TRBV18 TGTGCCAGCTCTCCCGGACAGCTCAATCAGCCCCAGCATTTT CASSPGQLNQPQHF
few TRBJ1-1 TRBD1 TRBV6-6 TGTGCCAGCAGTTTCACAGGGGAGACTGAAGCTTTCTTT CASSFTGETEAFF
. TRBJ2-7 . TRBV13 TGTGCCAGCAGCTTACGTCGGGACAACAGATACGAGCAGTACTTC CASSLRRDNRYEQYF
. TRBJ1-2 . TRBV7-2 TGTGCCAGCAGTTCACCCTGGCAGGGGAATGGCTACACCTTC CASSSPWQGNGYTF
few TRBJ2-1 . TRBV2 TGTGCCAGCAGTGAAGAACTAGCTGGAGGTGAGCAGTTCTTC CASSEELAGGEQFF
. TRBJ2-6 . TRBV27 TGTGCCAGCAGCCTTTCTGGGGCCAACGTCCTGACTTTC CASSLSGANVLTF
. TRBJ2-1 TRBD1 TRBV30 TGTGCCTGGGGGACAGGTAGCTCCTACAATGAGCAGTTCTTC CAWGTGSSYNEQFF
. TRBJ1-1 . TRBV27 TGTGCCAGCAGTTTATCGCCAGGAGGAAGCACTGAAGCTTTCTTT CASSLSPGGSTEAFF
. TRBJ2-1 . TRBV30 TGTGCCTGGTCCAGGAAGGGGGGGGCGGACAATGAGCAGTTCTTC CAWSRKGGADNEQFF
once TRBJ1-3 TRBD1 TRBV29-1 TGCAGCGTTATGTCAGGGGGCTCTGGAAACACCATATATTTT CSVMSGGSGNTIYF
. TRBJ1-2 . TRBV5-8 TGTGCCAGCAGCTTAAGATACAGGGACTATGGCTACACCTTC CASSLRYRDYGYTF
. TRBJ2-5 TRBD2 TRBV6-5 TGTGCCAGCAGTTCCACTACTAGCGGCCACCGGGAGACCCAGTACTTC CASSSTTSGHRETQYF
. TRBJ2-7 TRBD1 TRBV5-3 TGTGCCAGAAGCGTCCGGGACAGGGTCCACGAGCAGTACTTC CARSVRDRVHEQYF
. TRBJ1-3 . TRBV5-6 TGTGCCAGCAGCCTTCTAACAGCGATCTCTGGAAACACCATATATTTT CASSLLTAISGNTIYF
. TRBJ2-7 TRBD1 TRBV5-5 TGTGCCAGCAGCTCCGGGGACAGCTACGAGCAGTACTTC CASSSGDSYEQYF
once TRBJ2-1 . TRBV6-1 TGTGCCAGCAGTGAAGGCCCTGACTACAATGAGCAGTTCTTC CASSEGPDYNEQFF
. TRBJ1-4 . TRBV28 TGTGCCAGCGGCTACAGGGAGGAAAAACTGTTTTTT CASGYREEKLFF